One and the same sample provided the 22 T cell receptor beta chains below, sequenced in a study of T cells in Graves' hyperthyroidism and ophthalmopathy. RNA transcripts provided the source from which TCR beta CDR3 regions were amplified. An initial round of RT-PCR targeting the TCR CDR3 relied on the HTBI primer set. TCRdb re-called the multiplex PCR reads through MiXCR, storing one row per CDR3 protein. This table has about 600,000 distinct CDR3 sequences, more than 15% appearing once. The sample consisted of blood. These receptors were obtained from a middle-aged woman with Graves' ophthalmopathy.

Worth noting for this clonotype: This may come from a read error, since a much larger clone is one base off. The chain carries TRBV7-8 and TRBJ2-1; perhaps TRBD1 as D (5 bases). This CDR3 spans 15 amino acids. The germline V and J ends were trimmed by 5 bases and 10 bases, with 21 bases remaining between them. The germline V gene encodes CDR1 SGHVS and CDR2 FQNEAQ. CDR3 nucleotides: TGTGCCAGCAGCCCCCTTAGGCAGGGTAGATACGAGCAGTTCTTC. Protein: CASSPLRQGRYEQFF.

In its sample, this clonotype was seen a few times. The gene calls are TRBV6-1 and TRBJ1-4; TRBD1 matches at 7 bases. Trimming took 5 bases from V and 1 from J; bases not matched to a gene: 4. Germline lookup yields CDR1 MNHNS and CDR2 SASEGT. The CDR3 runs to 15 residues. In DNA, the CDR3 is TGTGCCAGCAGTTCACACAGGGGAACTAATGAAAAACTGTTTTTT. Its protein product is CASSSHRGTNEKLFF.

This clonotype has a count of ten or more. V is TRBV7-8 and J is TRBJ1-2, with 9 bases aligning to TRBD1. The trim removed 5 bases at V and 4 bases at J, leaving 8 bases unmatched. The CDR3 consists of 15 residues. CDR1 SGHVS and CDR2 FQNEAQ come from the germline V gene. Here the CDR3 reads CASSAPGQGIYGYTF. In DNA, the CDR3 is TGTGCCAGCAGCGCGCCGGGACAGGGCATCTATGGCTACACCTTC.

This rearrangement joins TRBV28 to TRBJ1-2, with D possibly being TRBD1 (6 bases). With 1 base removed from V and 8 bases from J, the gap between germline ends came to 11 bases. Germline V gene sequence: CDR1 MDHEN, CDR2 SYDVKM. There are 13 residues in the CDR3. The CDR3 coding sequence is TGTGCCAGCAGTTTATTGGGGGGCCTAGGCTACACCTTC. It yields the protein CASSLLGGLGYTF.

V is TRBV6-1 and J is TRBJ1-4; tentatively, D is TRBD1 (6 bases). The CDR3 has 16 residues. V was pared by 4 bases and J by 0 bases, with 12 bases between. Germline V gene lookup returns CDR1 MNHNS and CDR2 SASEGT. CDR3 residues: CASSGQASATNEKLFF. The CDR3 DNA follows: TGTGCCAGCAGTGGACAGGCTTCTGCAACTAATGAAAAACTGTTTTTT.

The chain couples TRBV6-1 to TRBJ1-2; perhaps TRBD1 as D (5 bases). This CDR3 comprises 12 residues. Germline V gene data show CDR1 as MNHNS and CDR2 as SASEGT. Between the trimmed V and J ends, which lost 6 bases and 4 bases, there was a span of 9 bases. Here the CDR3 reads CASRGEVYGYTF. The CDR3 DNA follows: TGTGCCAGCAGGGGGGAGGTCTATGGCTACACCTTC.

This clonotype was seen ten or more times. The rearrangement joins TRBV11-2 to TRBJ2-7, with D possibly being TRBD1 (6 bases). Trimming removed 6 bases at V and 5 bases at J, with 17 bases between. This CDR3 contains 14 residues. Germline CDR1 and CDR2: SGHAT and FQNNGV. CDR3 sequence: CASSRTGPGDEQYF. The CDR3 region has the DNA TGTGCCAGCAGTCGGACGGGGCCAGGGGACGAGCAGTACTTC.

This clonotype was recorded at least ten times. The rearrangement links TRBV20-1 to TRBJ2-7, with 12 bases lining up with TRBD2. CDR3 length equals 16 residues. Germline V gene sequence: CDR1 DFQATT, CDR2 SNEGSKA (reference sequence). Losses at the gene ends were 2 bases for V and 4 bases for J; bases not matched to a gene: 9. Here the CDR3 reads CSARSTTSGRRYEQYF. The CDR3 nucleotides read TGCAGTGCTAGATCCACAACTAGCGGGAGGCGGTACGAGCAGTACTTC.

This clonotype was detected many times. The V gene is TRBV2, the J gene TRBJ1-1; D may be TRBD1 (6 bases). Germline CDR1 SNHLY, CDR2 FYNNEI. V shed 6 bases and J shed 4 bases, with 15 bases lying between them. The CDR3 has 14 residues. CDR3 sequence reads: CASRGQGGGTEAFF. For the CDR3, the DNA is TGTGCCAGCAGAGGACAAGGGGGGGGCACTGAAGCTTTCTTT.

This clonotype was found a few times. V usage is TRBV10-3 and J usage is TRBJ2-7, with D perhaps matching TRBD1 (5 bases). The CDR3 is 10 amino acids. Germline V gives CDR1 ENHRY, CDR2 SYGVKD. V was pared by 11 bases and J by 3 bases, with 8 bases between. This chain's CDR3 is CAAGHYEQYF. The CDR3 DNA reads TGTGCCGCCGGACACTACGAGCAGTACTTC.

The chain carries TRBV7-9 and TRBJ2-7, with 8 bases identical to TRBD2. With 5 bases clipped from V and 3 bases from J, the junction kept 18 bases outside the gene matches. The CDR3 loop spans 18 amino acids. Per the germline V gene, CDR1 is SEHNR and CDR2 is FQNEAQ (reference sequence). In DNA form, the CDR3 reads TGTGCCAGCAGCAGCGTAGTAGCGGGAAACCGGGTGGTCTACGAGCAGTACTTC. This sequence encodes CASSSVVAGNRVVYEQYF.

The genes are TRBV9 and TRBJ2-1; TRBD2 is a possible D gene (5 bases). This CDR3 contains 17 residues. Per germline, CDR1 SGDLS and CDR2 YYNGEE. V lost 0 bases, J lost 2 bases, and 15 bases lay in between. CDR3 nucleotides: TGTGCCAGCAGCGTAGCTATGGGAGATCCCCCCTACAATGAGCAGTTCTTC. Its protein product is CASSVAMGDPPYNEQFF.

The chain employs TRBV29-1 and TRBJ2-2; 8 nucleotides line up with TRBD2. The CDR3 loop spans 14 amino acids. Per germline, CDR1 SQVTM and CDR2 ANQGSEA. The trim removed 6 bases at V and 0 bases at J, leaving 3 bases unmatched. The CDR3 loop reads CSVQRETNTGELFF. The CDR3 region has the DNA TGCAGCGTCCAGCGGGAGACGAACACCGGGGAGCTGTTTTTT.

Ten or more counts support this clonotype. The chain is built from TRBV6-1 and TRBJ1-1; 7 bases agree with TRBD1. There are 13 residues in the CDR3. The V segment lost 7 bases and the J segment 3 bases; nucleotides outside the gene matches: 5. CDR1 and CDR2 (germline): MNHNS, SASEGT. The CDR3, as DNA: TGTGCCAGCAATCCCAGGGGGGACACTGAAGCTTTCTTT. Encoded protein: CASNPRGDTEAFF.

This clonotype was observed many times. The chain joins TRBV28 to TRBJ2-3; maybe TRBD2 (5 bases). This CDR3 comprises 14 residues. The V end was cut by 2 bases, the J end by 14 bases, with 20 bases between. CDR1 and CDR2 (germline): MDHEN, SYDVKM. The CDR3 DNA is TGTGCCAGCAGTTTAGAGGGATCTAATTTGAAGTGGTATTTT. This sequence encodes CASSLEGSNLKWYF.

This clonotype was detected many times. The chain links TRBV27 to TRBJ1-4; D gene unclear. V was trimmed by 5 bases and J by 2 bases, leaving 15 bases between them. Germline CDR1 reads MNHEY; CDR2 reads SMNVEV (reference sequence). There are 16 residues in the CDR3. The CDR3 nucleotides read TGTGCCAGCAGTCCTGACGTCAGTGCGACTAATGAAAAACTGTTTTTT. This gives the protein CASSPDVSATNEKLFF. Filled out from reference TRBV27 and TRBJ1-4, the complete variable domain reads EAQVTQNPRYLITVTGKKLTVTCSQNMNHEYMSWYRQDPGLGLRQIYYSMNVEVTDKGDVPEGYKVSRKEKRNFPLILESPSPNQTSLYFCASSPDVSATNEKLFFGSGTQLSVL.

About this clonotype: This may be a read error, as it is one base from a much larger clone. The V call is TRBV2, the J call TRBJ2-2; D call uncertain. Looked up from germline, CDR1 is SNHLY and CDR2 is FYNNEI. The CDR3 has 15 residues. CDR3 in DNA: TGTGCCGGCAGTCGACGACCTACGAACACCGGGGAGCTGTTTTTT. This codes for CAGSRRPTNTGELFF.

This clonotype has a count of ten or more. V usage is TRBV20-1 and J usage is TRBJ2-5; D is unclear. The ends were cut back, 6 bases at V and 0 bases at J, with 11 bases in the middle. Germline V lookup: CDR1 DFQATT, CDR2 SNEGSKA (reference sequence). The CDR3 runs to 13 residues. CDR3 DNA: TGCAGTGCCCCCGCCCGGTACCAAGAGACCCAGTACTTC. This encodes CSAPARYQETQYF.

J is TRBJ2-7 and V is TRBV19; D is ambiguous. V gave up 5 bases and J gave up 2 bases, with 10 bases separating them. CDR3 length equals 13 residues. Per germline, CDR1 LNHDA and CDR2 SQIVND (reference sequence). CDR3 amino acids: CASSRSEAYEQYF. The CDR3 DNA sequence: TGTGCCAGTAGTCGTTCAGAGGCCTACGAGCAGTACTTC. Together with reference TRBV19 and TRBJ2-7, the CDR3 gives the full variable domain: DGGITQSPKYLFRKEGQNVTLSCEQNLNHDAMYWYRQDPGQGLRLIYYSQIVNDFQKGDIAEGYSVSREKKESFPLTVTSAQKNPTAFYLCASSRSEAYEQYFGPGTRLTVT.

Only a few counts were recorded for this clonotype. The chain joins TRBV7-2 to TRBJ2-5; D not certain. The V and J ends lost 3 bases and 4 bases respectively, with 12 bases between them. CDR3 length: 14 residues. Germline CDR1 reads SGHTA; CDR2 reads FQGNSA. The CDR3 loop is CASSFSRDGETQYF. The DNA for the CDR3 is TGTGCCAGCAGCTTCTCTAGGGATGGAGAGACCCAGTACTTC.

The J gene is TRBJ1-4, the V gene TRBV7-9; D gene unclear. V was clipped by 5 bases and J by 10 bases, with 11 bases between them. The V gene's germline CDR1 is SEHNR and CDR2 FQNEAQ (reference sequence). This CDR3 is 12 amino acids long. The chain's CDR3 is CASSKESGKLFF. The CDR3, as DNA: TGTGCCAGCAGCAAAGAGAGTGGAAAACTGTTTTTT.

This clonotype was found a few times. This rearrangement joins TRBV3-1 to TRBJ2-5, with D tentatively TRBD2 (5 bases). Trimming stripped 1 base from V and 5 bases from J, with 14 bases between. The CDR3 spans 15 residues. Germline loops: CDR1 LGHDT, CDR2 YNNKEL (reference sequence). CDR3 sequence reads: CASSQGLLGGETQYF. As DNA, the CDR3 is TGTGCCAGCAGCCAAGGTCTCCTTGGAGGTGAGACCCAGTACTTC.